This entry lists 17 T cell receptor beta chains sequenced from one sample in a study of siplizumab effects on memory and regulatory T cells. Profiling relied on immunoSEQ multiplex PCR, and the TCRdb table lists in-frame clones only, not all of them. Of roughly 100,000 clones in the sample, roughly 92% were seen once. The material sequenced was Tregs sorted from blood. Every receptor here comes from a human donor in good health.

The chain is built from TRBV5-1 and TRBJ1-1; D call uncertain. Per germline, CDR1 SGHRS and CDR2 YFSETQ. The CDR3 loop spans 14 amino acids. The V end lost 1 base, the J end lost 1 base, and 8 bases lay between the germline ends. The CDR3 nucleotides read TGCGCCAGCAGCTTGTTGTCAGGGAACACTGAAGCTTTCTTT. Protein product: CASSLLSGNTEAFF.

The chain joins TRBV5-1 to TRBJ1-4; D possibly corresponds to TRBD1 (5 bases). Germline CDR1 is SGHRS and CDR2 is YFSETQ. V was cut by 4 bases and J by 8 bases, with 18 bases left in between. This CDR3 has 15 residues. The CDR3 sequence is CASSLVWGIKEKLFF. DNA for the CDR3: TGCGCCAGCAGCCTAGTATGGGGCATCAAGGAAAAACTGTTTTTT. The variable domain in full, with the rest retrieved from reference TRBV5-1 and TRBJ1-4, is KAGVTQTPRYLIKTRGQQVTLSCSPISGHRSVSWYQQTPGQGLQFLFEYFSETQRNKGNFPGRFSGRQFSNSRSEMNVSTLELGDSALYLCASSLVWGIKEKLFFGSGTQLSVL.

The DNA for the CDR3 is TGCGCCAGCAGCACCGGAGAGACCCAGTACTTC. Residues: CASSTGETQYF. The chain is built from TRBV5-1 and TRBJ2-5; D gene uncertain. CDR1 is SGHRS, CDR2 YFSETQ, per germline. The CDR3 runs to 11 residues. Trimming stripped 4 bases from V and 4 bases from J, with 5 bases between.

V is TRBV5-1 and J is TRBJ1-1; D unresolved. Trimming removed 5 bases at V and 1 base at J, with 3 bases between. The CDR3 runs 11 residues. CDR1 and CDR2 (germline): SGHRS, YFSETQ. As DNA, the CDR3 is TGCGCCAGCAGGGGGAACACTGAAGCTTTCTTT. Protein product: CASRGNTEAFF.

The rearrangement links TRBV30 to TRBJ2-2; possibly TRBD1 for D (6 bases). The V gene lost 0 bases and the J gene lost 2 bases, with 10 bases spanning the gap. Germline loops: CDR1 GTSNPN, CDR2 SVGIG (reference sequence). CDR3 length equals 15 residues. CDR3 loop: CAWSVQGTNTGELFF. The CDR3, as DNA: TGTGCCTGGAGTGTACAGGGCACTAACACCGGGGAGCTGTTTTTT.

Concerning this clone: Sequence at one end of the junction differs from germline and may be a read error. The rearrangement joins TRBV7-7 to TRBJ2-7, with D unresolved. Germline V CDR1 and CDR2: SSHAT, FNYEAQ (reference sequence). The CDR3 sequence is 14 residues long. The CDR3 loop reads CASSFSRSSDEQYF. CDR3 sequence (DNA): TGTGCTAGCAGCTTCTCGAGGAGTTCGGACGAGCAGTACTTC.

The CDR3 DNA reads TGTGCCAGCACAAACAGGGGAGGAGATACGCAGTATTTT. Amino acids: CASTNRGGDTQYF. This chain connects TRBV6-1 to TRBJ2-3; tentative D call: TRBD1 (7 bases). Germline-derived CDR1 and CDR2 are MNHNS and SASEGT. The CDR3 loop spans 13 amino acids. The V end lost 7 bases, the J end lost 5 bases, and 13 bases lay between the germline ends.

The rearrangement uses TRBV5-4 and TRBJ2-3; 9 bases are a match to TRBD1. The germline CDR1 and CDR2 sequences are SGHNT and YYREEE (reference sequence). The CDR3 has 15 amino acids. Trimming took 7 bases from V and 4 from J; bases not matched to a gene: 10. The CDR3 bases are TGTGCCAGCCGGGGGGACAGGGCGGCCCCAGATACGCAGTATTTT. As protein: CASRGDRAAPDTQYF.

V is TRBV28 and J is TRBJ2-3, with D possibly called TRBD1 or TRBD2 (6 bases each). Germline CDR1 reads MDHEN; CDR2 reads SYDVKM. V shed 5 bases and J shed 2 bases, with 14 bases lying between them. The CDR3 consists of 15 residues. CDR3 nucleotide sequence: TGTGCCAGCAGTCTCGGGGGCCTTACCACAGATACGCAGTATTTT. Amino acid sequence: CASSLGGLTTDTQYF.

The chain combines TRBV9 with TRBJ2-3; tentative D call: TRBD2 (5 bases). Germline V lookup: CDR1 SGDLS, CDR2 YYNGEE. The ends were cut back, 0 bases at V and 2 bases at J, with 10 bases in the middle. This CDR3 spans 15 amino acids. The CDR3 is CASSVAGISTDTQYF. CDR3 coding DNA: TGTGCCAGCAGCGTAGCGGGGATTTCCACAGATACGCAGTATTTT.

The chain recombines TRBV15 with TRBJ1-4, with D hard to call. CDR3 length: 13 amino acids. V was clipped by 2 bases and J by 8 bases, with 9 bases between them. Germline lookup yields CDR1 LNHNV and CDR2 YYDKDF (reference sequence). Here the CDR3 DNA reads TGTGCCACCAGCAGATTAGCGGAGGAAAAACTGTTTTTT. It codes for CATSRLAEEKLFF.

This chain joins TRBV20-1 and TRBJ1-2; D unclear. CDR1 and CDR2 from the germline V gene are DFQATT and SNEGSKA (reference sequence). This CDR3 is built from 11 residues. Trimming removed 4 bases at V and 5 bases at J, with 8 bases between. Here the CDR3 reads CSAIGPYGYTF. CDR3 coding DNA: TGCAGTGCTATTGGCCCTTATGGCTACACCTTC.

In nucleotides, the CDR3 is TGTGCCAGCAGACCGCCCGGGACTAGCAGTGCACATGAGCAGTTCTTC. It translates to CASRPPGTSSAHEQFF. V usage is TRBV28 and J usage is TRBJ2-1; 9 bases are a match to TRBD2. CDR1 and CDR2 (germline): MDHEN, SYDVKM. Trimming at V came to 6 bases and at J to 8 bases, leaving 14 bases not matched to a gene. This CDR3 spans 16 amino acids.

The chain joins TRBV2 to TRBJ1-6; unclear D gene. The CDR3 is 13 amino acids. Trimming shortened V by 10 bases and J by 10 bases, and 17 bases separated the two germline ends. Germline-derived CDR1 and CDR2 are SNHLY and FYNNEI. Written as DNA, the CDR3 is TGTGCCACCAACTTTGACCCCGTATCACCCCTCCACTTT. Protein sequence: CATNFDPVSPLHF. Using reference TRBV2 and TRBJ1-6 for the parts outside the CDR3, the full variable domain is EPEVTQTPSHQVTQMGQEVILRCVPISNHLYFYWYRQILGQKVEFLVSFYNNEISEKSEIFDDQFSVERPDGSNFTLKIRSTKLEDSAMYFCATNFDPVSPLHFGNGTRLTVT.

The CDR3 sequence: CASSLQGGGNEQFF. The CDR3 nucleotides are TGTGCCAGCAGCCTACAGGGCGGAGGCAATGAGCAGTTCTTC. V usage is TRBV5-6 and J usage is TRBJ2-1; D perhaps matches TRBD1 (6 bases). Germline V lookup: CDR1 SGHDT, CDR2 YYEEEE. The CDR3 loop spans 14 amino acids. The V end lost 4 bases, the J end lost 6 bases, and 14 bases lay between the germline ends.

CDR3 protein: CASSLLVSSTDTQYF. DNA of the CDR3: TGTGCCAGCAGCTTACTAGTGTCAAGCACAGATACGCAGTATTTT. This chain uses TRBV7-2 with TRBJ2-3; D not certain. V gave up 2 bases and J gave up 0 bases, with 9 bases separating them. There are 15 residues in the CDR3. Germline V gene lookup returns CDR1 SGHTA and CDR2 FQGNSA.

The CDR3 DNA follows: TGTGCCAGCAGTGACACGTGGGCGAGCACAGATACGCAGTATTTT. Amino acids: CASSDTWASTDTQYF. The chain couples TRBV6-4 to TRBJ2-3; D not certain. Trimming shortened V by 2 bases and J by 0 bases, and 9 bases separated the two germline ends. This CDR3 has 15 residues. Per germline, CDR1 MRHNA and CDR2 SNTAGT.